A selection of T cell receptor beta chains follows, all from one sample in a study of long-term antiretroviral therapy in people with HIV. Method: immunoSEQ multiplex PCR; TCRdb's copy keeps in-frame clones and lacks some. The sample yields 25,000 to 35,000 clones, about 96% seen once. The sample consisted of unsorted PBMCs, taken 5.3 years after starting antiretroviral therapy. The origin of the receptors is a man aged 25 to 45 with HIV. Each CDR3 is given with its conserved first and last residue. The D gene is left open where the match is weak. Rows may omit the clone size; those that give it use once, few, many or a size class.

CDR3 protein: CASSDPRIHTEAFF
CDR3 DNA: TGTGCCAGCAGCGACCCCCGAATTCACACTGAAGCTTTCTTT
V gene: TRBV7-2
D gene: -
clone size: -
J gene: TRBJ1-1

CDR3 protein: CASSSPGQGVSYEQYF
CDR3 DNA: TGTGCCAGCAGTTCCCCGGGACAGGGGGTCTCCTACGAGCAGTACTTC
V gene: TRBV28
D gene: TRBD1
clone size: -
J gene: TRBJ2-7

CDR3 protein: CASSLGGTGYEQYF
CDR3 DNA: TGTGCCAGCAGCCTGGGAGGCACGGGATACGAGCAGTACTTC
V gene: TRBV7-3
D gene: -
clone size: -
J gene: TRBJ2-7

CDR3 protein: CANDGYTF
CDR3 DNA: TGTGCCAACGATGGCTACACCTTC
V gene: TRBV5-4
D gene: -
clone size: -
J gene: TRBJ1-2

CDR3 protein: CATYPEGQAYEQYF
CDR3 DNA: TGTGCCACCTACCCCGAGGGACAGGCCTACGAGCAGTACTTC
V gene: TRBV2
D gene: TRBD1
clone size: -
J gene: TRBJ2-7

CDR3 protein: CAWTDRIGEKLFF
CDR3 DNA: TGTGCCTGGACGGACAGGATCGGTGAAAAACTGTTTTTT
V gene: TRBV30
D gene: TRBD1
clone size: -
J gene: TRBJ1-4

CDR3 protein: CASSPISGTGAYNEQFF
CDR3 DNA: TGTGCCAGCAGCCCAATCTCCGGGACAGGGGCCTACAATGAGCAGTTCTTC
V gene: TRBV7-9
D gene: TRBD1
clone size: once
J gene: TRBJ2-1

CDR3 protein: CASSQEGGRRNQPQHF
CDR3 DNA: TGTGCCAGCAGCCAAGAAGGCGGGCGACGCAATCAGCCCCAGCATTTT
V gene: TRBV4-2
D gene: -
clone size: -
J gene: TRBJ1-5

CDR3 protein: CASSYGTVGYEQYF
CDR3 DNA: TGCGCCAGCAGCTACGGGACCGTGGGGTACGAGCAGTACTTC
V gene: TRBV4-3
D gene: -
clone size: -
J gene: TRBJ2-7

CDR3 protein: CASSSTGGSSGANVLTF
CDR3 DNA: TGCGCCAGCAGCTCCACAGGGGGCTCGTCTGGGGCCAACGTCCTGACTTTC
V gene: TRBV5-1
D gene: TRBD1
clone size: -
J gene: TRBJ2-6

CDR3 protein: CASLTTGTVSYEQYF
CDR3 DNA: TGCGCCAGCCTCACCACCGGGACGGTTTCCTACGAGCAGTACTTC
V gene: TRBV5-1
D gene: -
clone size: -
J gene: TRBJ2-7

CDR3 protein: CASSQGQGSEKLFF
CDR3 DNA: TGTGCCAGCAGCCAGGGACAGGGAAGTGAAAAACTGTTTTTT
V gene: TRBV7-6
D gene: TRBD1
clone size: -
J gene: TRBJ1-4

CDR3 protein: CASTKSTGPTPLGYTF
CDR3 DNA: TGTGCCAGCACCAAGTCGACAGGGCCGACACCTTTGGGCTACACCTTC
V gene: TRBV7-9
D gene: TRBD1
clone size: -
J gene: TRBJ1-2

CDR3 protein: CASSPRTDRGKLFF
CDR3 DNA: TGTGCCAGCAGTCCCCGGACCGATCGGGGAAAACTGTTTTTT
V gene: TRBV6-5
D gene: -
clone size: -
J gene: TRBJ1-4

CDR3 protein: CASSGGGGNTEAFF
CDR3 DNA: TGCGCCAGCAGCGGGGGAGGGGGCAACACTGAAGCTTTCTTT
V gene: TRBV4-1
D gene: TRBD1
clone size: -
J gene: TRBJ1-1

CDR3 protein: CASSRGQESYEQYF
CDR3 DNA: TGCGCCAGCAGTCGGGGACAGGAGTCCTACGAGCAGTACTTC
V gene: TRBV5-1
D gene: TRBD1
clone size: -
J gene: TRBJ2-7

CDR3 protein: CASSDSRGGTDTQYF
CDR3 DNA: TGTGCCAGCAGTGACAGCAGGGGAGGAACAGATACGCAGTATTTT
V gene: TRBV6-4
D gene: -
clone size: -
J gene: TRBJ2-3

CDR3 protein: CASSPTLDRDEQYF
CDR3 DNA: TGTGCCAGCAGCCCAACGCTGGACAGGGACGAGCAGTACTTC
V gene: TRBV28
D gene: TRBD1
clone size: -
J gene: TRBJ2-7

CDR3 protein: CASSLKRVGTDTQYF
CDR3 DNA: TGTGCCAGCAGCTTAAAGCGGGTTGGCACAGATACGCAGTATTTT
V gene: TRBV13
D gene: -
clone size: -
J gene: TRBJ2-3

CDR3 protein: CASRPGQSYGYTF
CDR3 DNA: TGTGCCAGCAGGCCGGGACAGAGCTATGGCTACACCTTC
V gene: TRBV6-1
D gene: TRBD1
clone size: -
J gene: TRBJ1-2

CDR3 protein: CASSLNQGLNTEAFF
CDR3 DNA: TGTGCCAGCAGCTTAAATCAGGGACTGAACACTGAAGCTTTCTTT
V gene: TRBV7-3
D gene: -
clone size: -
J gene: TRBJ1-1

CDR3 protein: CASSIRSPGQGVDEQYF
CDR3 DNA: TGCGCCAGCAGCATCCGGTCACCGGGACAGGGGGTCGACGAGCAGTACTTC
V gene: TRBV4-1
D gene: TRBD1
clone size: -
J gene: TRBJ2-7

CDR3 protein: CAISDFDRAANTGELFF
CDR3 DNA: TGTGCCATCAGTGATTTCGACAGGGCCGCGAACACCGGGGAGCTGTTTTTT
V gene: TRBV10-3
D gene: TRBD1
clone size: -
J gene: TRBJ2-2

CDR3 protein: CASSPGPGWGTEAFF
CDR3 DNA: TGTGCCAGCAGCCCCGGGCCAGGTTGGGGCACTGAAGCTTTCTTT
V gene: TRBV7-2
D gene: -
clone size: -
J gene: TRBJ1-1

CDR3 protein: CASNSLWVGGRVGYNEQFF
CDR3 DNA: TGTGCCAGCAACTCACTTTGGGTTGGCGGGAGGGTTGGGTACAATGAGCAGTTCTTC
V gene: TRBV11-2
D gene: TRBD2
clone size: -
J gene: TRBJ2-1

CDR3 protein: CASSFGQGRSYEQYF
CDR3 DNA: TGTGCCAGCAGCTTCGGACAGGGGAGATCCTACGAGCAGTACTTC
V gene: TRBV7-3
D gene: TRBD1
clone size: -
J gene: TRBJ2-7

CDR3 protein: CATTQLGHQLTHEKLFF
CDR3 DNA: TGTGCCACCACTCAGCTAGGCCACCAACTCACCCATGAAAAACTGTTTTTT
V gene: TRBV2
D gene: -
clone size: -
J gene: TRBJ1-4

CDR3 protein: CASSLVTENEKLFF
CDR3 DNA: TGTGCCAGCAGCTTAGTGACAGAAAATGAAAAACTGTTTTTT
V gene: TRBV11-2
D gene: -
clone size: -
J gene: TRBJ1-4

CDR3 protein: CATTQGGATNEKLFF
CDR3 DNA: TGTGCCACCACCCAGGGGGGGGCAACTAATGAAAAACTGTTTTTT
V gene: TRBV15
D gene: TRBD1
clone size: -
J gene: TRBJ1-4

CDR3 protein: CASSQAYREEGDAGELFF
CDR3 DNA: TGTGCCAGCAGCCAAGCGTACAGGGAAGAAGGCGACGCCGGGGAGCTGTTTTTT
V gene: TRBV4-2
D gene: -
clone size: -
J gene: TRBJ2-2

CDR3 protein: CASGGRADTQYF
CDR3 DNA: TGTGCCAGCGGGGGGAGGGCAGATACGCAGTATTTT
V gene: TRBV6-5
D gene: TRBD2
clone size: -
J gene: TRBJ2-3